This TCR beta chain derives from a study of cytomegalovirus exposure and HLA in healthy donors. Study-wide points: A later analysis showed HLA-associated TCR beta chains outstripping equally common others in clonal expansion. Available immune exposure information covered CMV serostatus only. Previous analysis showed most TCR beta V segments were productive about 87% or about 30% of the time. Altogether, around 160 TCR beta chains were recorded as cytomegalovirus-associated.

13 Jbeta primers and 60 Vbeta primers were used for the PCR. The protocol was immunoSEQ multiplex PCR, while the TCRdb copy is restricted to in-frame clones and leaves out a portion. The sample includes 150,000 to 200,000 clones, 70% to 80% of them seen just once. The CDR3 covers 14 residues. V was shortened by 5 bases and J by 5 bases, with 15 bases between the two germline ends. In germline, CDR1 is SEHNR, CDR2 FQNEAQ (reference sequence). Comments on this clone: Its cognate antigen is unknown.

This chain connects TRBV7-9 to TRBJ1-1, with D maybe TRBD1 (5 bases). The sequence was obtained from a woman in her thirties or forties in good health and CMV-seronegative. Sample: PBMCs. CDR3 in DNA: TGTGCCAGCAGCCAGGGAGGGATCGGTACTGAAGCTTTCTTT. It is translated as CASSQGGIGTEAFF.